This passage covers 26 T cell receptor beta chains from one sample sequenced in a study of early T cells in non-severe SARS-CoV-2 infection. Using its own MiXCR run on the 5' RACE reads, TCRdb lists one record per CDR3 protein. The sample lists tens of thousands of distinct CDR3 sequences, approximately 10% seen once, with approximately 4% in the top ten. The material was whole blood, obtained at baseline. These receptors were taken from an adult who was a healthcare worker with PCR-confirmed SARS-CoV-2 infection or an uninfected control (not recorded which).

In its sample, this clonotype was seen a few times. CDR3 residues: CSAPKDRGSNQPQHF. CDR3 bases: TGCAGTGCCCCGAAAGACAGGGGAAGCAATCAGCCCCAGCATTTT. The chain employs TRBV20-1 and TRBJ1-5; 8 bases match TRBD1. The CDR3 runs to 15 residues. The V and J ends lost 6 bases and 1 base, in that order; junction bases with no gene match: 8. The germline gives CDR1 DFQATT, CDR2 SNEGSKA (reference sequence).

This clonotype has at least ten counts. The V and J genes are TRBV20-1 and TRBJ2-5; 10 bases agree with TRBD2. V was clipped by 5 bases and J by 4 bases; unmatched bases: 10. The CDR3 covers 15 residues. Germline-derived CDR1 and CDR2 are DFQATT and SNEGSKA (reference sequence). CDR3 sequence: CSAYLRTSGRETQYF. CDR3 in DNA: TGCAGTGCTTACCTACGGACTAGCGGTAGAGAGACCCAGTACTTC.

This clonotype was seen many times. This CDR3 reads CASSGGGSTDTQYF. CDR3 bases: TGCGCCAGCAGCGGAGGGGGAAGCACAGATACGCAGTATTTT. The V call is TRBV5-1, the J call TRBJ2-3; D is perhaps TRBD1 or TRBD2 (6 bases each). The length of the CDR3 is 14 residues. V was clipped by 4 bases and J by 0 bases, with 9 bases between them. Per the germline V gene, CDR1 is SGHRS and CDR2 is YFSETQ.

The chain carries TRBV6-1 and TRBJ2-2; a possible D gene is TRBD2 (5 bases). Trimming removed 6 bases from V and 6 bases from J, with 11 bases in between. The CDR3 is 13 amino acids. Looked up from germline, CDR1 is MNHNS and CDR2 is SASEGT. CDR3 region: CASREVTSGELFF. As DNA, the CDR3 is TGTGCCAGCAGGGAGGTAACGTCCGGGGAGCTGTTTTTT.

This clonotype has more than one count but fewer than ten. The genes are TRBV12-3 or TRBV12-4 and TRBJ2-5; a weak D match, TRBD2 (5 bases). V lost 3 bases and J lost 5, with 16 bases in between. The CDR3 totals 15 residues. CDR3 in DNA: TGTGCCAGCAGTTTGTACGGAGGTGGGGATGAGACCCAGTACTTC. It codes for CASSLYGGGDETQYF.

The chain combines TRBV5-1 with TRBJ2-3, with 14 nucleotides matching TRBD2. The germline CDR1 and CDR2 sequences are SGHRS and YFSETQ. The CDR3 consists of 16 residues. The ends lost 4 bases at V and 9 bases at J; junction bases unmatched: 10. The CDR3 reads CASSLGTSGGMGTQYF. The DNA for the CDR3 is TGCGCCAGCAGCCTGGGGACTAGCGGGGGAATGGGGACGCAGTATTTT.

The chain employs TRBV3-1 and TRBJ2-7; TRBD1 is a possible D gene (5 bases). This CDR3 is 17 amino acids long. Germline assignment: CDR1 LGHDT and CDR2 YNNKEL (reference sequence). The V gene lost 4 bases and the J gene lost 4 bases, with 23 bases spanning the gap. The CDR3, as DNA: TGTGCCAGCAGCCCCTATAGACAGCCGGTAGGACGATACGAGCAGTACTTC. Its translation: CASSPYRQPVGRYEQYF.

The CDR3 is CASSSTSQGQYF. CDR3 DNA sequence: TGTGCCAGCAGTTCGACTAGTCAAGGGCAGTACTTC. This sequence joins TRBV27 and TRBJ2-7; TRBD2 might be the D (6 bases). Germline V gene sequence: CDR1 MNHEY, CDR2 SMNVEV (reference sequence). The CDR3 is 12 amino acids. The V and J ends lost 4 bases and 9 bases respectively, with 13 bases between them.

This clonotype was counted many times. The V gene is TRBV5-1, the J gene TRBJ2-2; tentative D call: TRBD2 (6 bases). V was pared by 2 bases and J by 2 bases, with 16 bases between. The CDR3 length is 17 residues. The germline V gene encodes CDR1 SGHRS and CDR2 YFSETQ. The CDR3 loop is CASSFARRAINTGELFF. CDR3 DNA sequence: TGCGCCAGCAGCTTCGCCCGGAGGGCGATAAACACCGGGGAGCTGTTTTTT. Full variable domain (outside the CDR3, taken from reference TRBV5-1 and TRBJ2-2): KAGVTQTPRYLIKTRGQQVTLSCSPISGHRSVSWYQQTPGQGLQFLFEYFSETQRNKGNFPGRFSGRQFSNSRSEMNVSTLELGDSALYLCASSFARRAINTGELFFGEGSRLTVL.

This clonotype was observed a handful of times. A single base separates this from a much larger clone, so it may be a read error. V usage is TRBV3-1 and J usage is TRBJ1-1; TRBD1 matches at 7 bases. V gave up 4 bases and J gave up 3 bases; unmatched junction bases: 2. Germline V gene lookup returns CDR1 LGHDT and CDR2 YNNKEL (reference sequence). The CDR3 runs to 13 residues. In DNA, the CDR3 is TGTGCCAGCAGCCGAGACAGGGACACTGAAGCTTTCTTT. Translated: CASSRDRDTEAFF.

CDR3 coding DNA: TGTGCCAGCAGCTTAGTAGGGGGGGAGATAAGATATGGCTACACCTTC. This codes for CASSLVGGEIRYGYTF. V gene TRBV7-2 combines with J gene TRBJ1-2, with D maybe TRBD1 (6 bases). CDR1 is SGHTA and CDR2 is FQGNSA in the germline V gene. This CDR3 is built from 16 residues. The V end lost 1 base, the J end lost 5 bases, and 17 bases lay between the germline ends.

This chain uses TRBV2 with TRBJ1-3, with 9 bases matching TRBD1. Germline loops: CDR1 SNHLY, CDR2 FYNNEI. V was clipped by 7 bases and J by 0 bases; unmatched bases: 7. The CDR3 consists of 16 residues. This CDR3 reads CASTRTGAISGNTIYF. The DNA for the CDR3 is TGTGCCAGCACCCGGACAGGGGCGATCTCTGGAAACACCATATATTTT.

The chain carries TRBV12-3 or TRBV12-4 and TRBJ2-7, with a possible D match to TRBD1 (6 bases). The V gene lost 5 bases and the J gene lost 0 bases, with 14 bases spanning the gap. The CDR3 extends over 15 amino acids. In DNA form, the CDR3 reads TGTGCCAGCAGTCCTGGACAGTCGACCTCCTACGAGCAGTACTTC. Encoded protein: CASSPGQSTSYEQYF.

This clonotype came up a few times. This chain links TRBV19 with TRBJ1-1, with unresolved D. This CDR3 spans 13 amino acids. Germline CDR1 is LNHDA and CDR2 is SQIVND (reference sequence). V shed 4 bases and J shed 1 base, with 7 bases lying between them. In nucleotides, the CDR3 is TGTGCCAGTAGTAGGAAAGAGAACACTGAAGCTTTCTTT. Its protein is CASSRKENTEAFF.

This clonotype was picked up many times. The J gene is TRBJ2-2, the V gene TRBV2; TRBD1 matches at 7 bases. The germline V gene encodes CDR1 SNHLY and CDR2 FYNNEI. The CDR3 has 15 amino acids. With V trimmed by 10 bases and J by 2 bases, 10 bases remained unmatched. Here the CDR3 reads CATNHRQGNTGELFF. The CDR3, as DNA: TGTGCCACCAATCACCGACAGGGAAACACCGGGGAGCTGTTTTTT. Supplemented by reference TRBV2 and TRBJ2-2, the full variable domain reads EPEVTQTPSHQVTQMGQEVILRCVPISNHLYFYWYRQILGQKVEFLVSFYNNEISEKSEIFDDQFSVERPDGSNFTLKIRSTKLEDSAMYFCATNHRQGNTGELFFGEGSRLTVL.

This clonotype was seen only a few times. This chain connects TRBV27 to TRBJ1-4, with D possibly TRBD1 on 6 matching bases. Germline lookup yields CDR1 MNHEY and CDR2 SMNVEV (reference sequence). V lost 2 bases and J lost 8, with 15 bases in between. This CDR3 spans 15 amino acids. CDR3 in amino acids: CASSLRGGSAEKLFF. CDR3 DNA sequence: TGTGCCAGCAGTTTAAGGGGGGGATCCGCCGAAAAACTGTTTTTT.

This clonotype was detected many times. This rearrangement joins TRBV4-1 to TRBJ1-2; no reliable D call. The V gene's germline CDR1 is MGHRA and CDR2 YSYEKL. The CDR3 spans 13 residues. Trimming removed 0 bases at V and 6 bases at J, with 8 bases between. CDR3 coding DNA: TGCGCCAGCAGCCAAGATGCGGTGAATGGCTACACCTTC. Its protein product is CASSQDAVNGYTF.

This clonotype came up many times. This sequence joins TRBV12-3 or TRBV12-4 and TRBJ2-7; D is uncertain. Trimming removed 5 bases at V and 0 bases at J, with 8 bases between. The CDR3 consists of 13 residues. CDR3 protein: CASSPPPSYEQYF. The CDR3 nucleotides are TGTGCCAGCAGTCCTCCACCCTCCTACGAGCAGTACTTC.

The chain joins TRBV6-1 to TRBJ2-2; D is undetermined. Germline CDR1 is MNHNS and CDR2 is SASEGT. The V end was cut by 11 bases, the J end by 2 bases, with 18 bases between. This CDR3 has 15 amino acids. CDR3 residues: CAARPLGLNTGELFF. CDR3 sequence (DNA): TGTGCCGCCCGGCCGCTTGGGTTAAACACCGGGGAGCTGTTTTTT.

The CDR3 protein is CASTPLPGQGFSGANVLTF. CDR3 DNA sequence: TGTGCCAGCACCCCTCTACCGGGACAGGGGTTCTCTGGGGCCAACGTCCTGACTTTC. The rearrangement joins TRBV5-5 to TRBJ2-6; 10 bases are shared with TRBD1. CDR1 is SGHKS, CDR2 YYEKEE, per germline (reference sequence). The CDR3 is 19 amino acids. The ends lost 6 bases at V and 0 bases at J; junction bases unmatched: 12.

This clonotype was counted many times. The V gene is TRBV5-1, the J gene TRBJ2-7, with D uncertain. The CDR3 sequence is 14 residues long. Trimming cost V 2 bases and J 2 bases, with 11 bases left between them. Germline V gene lookup returns CDR1 SGHRS and CDR2 YFSETQ. CDR3 sequence reads: CASSLGFRAYEQYF. DNA of the CDR3: TGCGCCAGCAGCTTAGGGTTCCGTGCCTACGAGCAGTACTTC.

This clonotype was seen only a few times. The rearrangement uses TRBV7-8 and TRBJ2-7; D possibly corresponds to TRBD2 (6 bases). The CDR3 extends over 16 amino acids. Germline-derived CDR1 and CDR2 are SGHVS and FQNEAQ. The V and J ends lost 5 bases and 2 bases respectively, with 19 bases between them. The DNA for the CDR3 is TGTGCCAGCAGCCACCCCGCGGGACGGAGAGCCTACGAGCAGTACTTC. Protein sequence: CASSHPAGRRAYEQYF.

This clonotype has at least ten counts. The V and J genes are TRBV18 and TRBJ2-5; D remains ambiguous. This CDR3 is built from 12 residues. From germline, CDR1 is KGHSH and CDR2 LQKENI. With 4 bases removed from V and 0 bases from J, the gap between germline ends came to 3 bases. The CDR3 nucleotides read TGTGCCAGCTCACAGTACCAAGAGACCCAGTACTTC. The encoded protein is CASSQYQETQYF.

This clonotype was found a few times. This chain links TRBV7-9 with TRBJ1-2; no clear D gene. V shed 3 bases and J shed 0 bases, with 11 bases lying between them. This CDR3 region has 15 residues. Per the germline V gene, CDR1 is SEHNR and CDR2 is FQNEAQ (reference sequence). CDR3 residues: CASSFLTPANYGYTF. The DNA of the CDR3 is TGTGCCAGCAGCTTTTTAACACCAGCTAACTATGGCTACACCTTC.

This chain joins TRBV18 and TRBJ2-3, with 8 positions matching TRBD2. Germline V gives CDR1 KGHSH, CDR2 LQKENI. This CDR3 is built from 19 residues. The V segment lost 2 bases and the J segment 5 bases; nucleotides outside the gene matches: 18. CDR3 bases: TGTGCCAGCTCACCATCCCCAGCAACTAGCGGTCAGTGGGGAGATACGCAGTATTTT. This translates into CASSPSPATSGQWGDTQYF.

This clonotype was picked up a small number of times. The DNA for the CDR3 is TGTGCCAGCTCACCACCGGGACTAGGACCAGATACGCAGTATTTT. Translating it yields CASSPPGLGPDTQYF. The chain employs TRBV18 and TRBJ2-3; TRBD2 matches at 8 bases. Trimming at V came to 0 bases and at J to 4 bases, leaving 3 bases not matched to a gene. The CDR3 sequence is 15 residues long. Germline V gene lookup returns CDR1 KGHSH and CDR2 LQKENI.